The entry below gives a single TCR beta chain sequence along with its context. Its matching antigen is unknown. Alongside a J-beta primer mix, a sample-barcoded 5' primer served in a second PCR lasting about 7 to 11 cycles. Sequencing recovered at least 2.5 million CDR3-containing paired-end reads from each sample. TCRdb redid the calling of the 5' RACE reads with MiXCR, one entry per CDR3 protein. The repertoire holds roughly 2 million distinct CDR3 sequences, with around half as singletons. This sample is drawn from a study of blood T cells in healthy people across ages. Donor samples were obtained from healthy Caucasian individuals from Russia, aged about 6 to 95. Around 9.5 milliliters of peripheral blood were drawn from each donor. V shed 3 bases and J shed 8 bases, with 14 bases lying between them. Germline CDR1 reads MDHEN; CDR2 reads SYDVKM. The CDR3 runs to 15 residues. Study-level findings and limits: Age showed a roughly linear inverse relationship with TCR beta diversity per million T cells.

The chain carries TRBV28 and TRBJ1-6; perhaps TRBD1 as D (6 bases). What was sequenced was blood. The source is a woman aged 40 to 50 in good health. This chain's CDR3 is CASSFIRGADSPLHF. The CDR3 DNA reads TGTGCCAGCAGTTTTATACGGGGGGCTGATTCACCCCTCCACTTT.